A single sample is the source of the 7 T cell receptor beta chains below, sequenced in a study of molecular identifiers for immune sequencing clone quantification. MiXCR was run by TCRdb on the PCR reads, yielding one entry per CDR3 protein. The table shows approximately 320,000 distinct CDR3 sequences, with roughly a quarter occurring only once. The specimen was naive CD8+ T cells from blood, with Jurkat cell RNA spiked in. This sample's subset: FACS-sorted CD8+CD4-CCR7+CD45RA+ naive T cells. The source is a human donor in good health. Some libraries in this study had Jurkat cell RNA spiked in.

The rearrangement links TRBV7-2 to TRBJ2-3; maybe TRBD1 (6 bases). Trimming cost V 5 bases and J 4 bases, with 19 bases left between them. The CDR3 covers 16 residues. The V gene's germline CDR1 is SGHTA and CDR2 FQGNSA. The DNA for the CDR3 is TGTGCCAGCAGCATTCAGGGGTTCTTAGGTTCAGATACGCAGTATTTT. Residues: CASSIQGFLGSDTQYF.

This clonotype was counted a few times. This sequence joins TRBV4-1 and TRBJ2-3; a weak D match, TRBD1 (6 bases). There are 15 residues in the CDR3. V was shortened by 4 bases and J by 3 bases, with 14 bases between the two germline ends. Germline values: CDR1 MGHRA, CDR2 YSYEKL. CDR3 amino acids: CASSPVQGLTDTQYF. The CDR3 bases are TGCGCCAGCAGCCCTGTACAGGGTTTAACAGATACGCAGTATTTT.

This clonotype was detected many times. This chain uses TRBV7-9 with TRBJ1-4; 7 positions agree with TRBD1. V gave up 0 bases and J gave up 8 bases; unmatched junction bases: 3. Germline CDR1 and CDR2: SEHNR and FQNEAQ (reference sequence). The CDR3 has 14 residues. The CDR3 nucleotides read TGTGCCAGCAGCTTAGCAGGGGGCCGAGAAAAACTGTTTTTT. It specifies CASSLAGGREKLFF.

The CDR3 DNA reads as TGTGCCAGCAGGGGGGACAGAACTAATGAAAAACTGTTTTTT. It translates to CASRGDRTNEKLFF. The chain links TRBV7-8 to TRBJ1-4, with 7 bases identical to TRBD1. The V gene's germline CDR1 is SGHVS and CDR2 FQNEAQ. CDR3 size: 14 residues. V gave up 6 bases and J gave up 1 base; unmatched junction bases: 2.

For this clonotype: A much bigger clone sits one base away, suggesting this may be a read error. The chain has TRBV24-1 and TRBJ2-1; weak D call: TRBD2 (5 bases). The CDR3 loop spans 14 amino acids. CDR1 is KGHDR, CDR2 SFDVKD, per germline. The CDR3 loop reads CATSDSGSDNKQFF. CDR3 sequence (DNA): TGTGCCACCAGTGATTCGGGTAGCGACAATAAGCAGTTCTTC.

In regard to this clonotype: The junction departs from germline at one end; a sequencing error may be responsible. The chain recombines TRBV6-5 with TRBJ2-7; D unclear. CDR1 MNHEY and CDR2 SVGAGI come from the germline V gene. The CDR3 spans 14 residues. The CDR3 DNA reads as TGTGCCAGCAGTTACTCTCGGCCCCCCTACGAGCGGTACTTC. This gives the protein CASSYSRPPYERYF.

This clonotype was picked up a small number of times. As DNA, the CDR3 is TGTGCCAGCAGAACTCCGGGGACAGGGTCCGCAGATACGCAGTATTTT. It translates to CASRTPGTGSADTQYF. V gene TRBV11-2 combines with J gene TRBJ2-3; the match to TRBD1 covers 9 bases. V trimming: 6 bases; J trimming: 4 bases; junction bases outside the gene matches: 11. The CDR3 is 16 residues long. In germline, CDR1 is SGHAT, CDR2 FQNNGV.